A single sample gave rise to the 24 T cell receptor beta chains below, sequenced in a study of beta chain features in type 1 diabetes. Every isolated RNA sample was fully reverse transcribed, so sequencing captured expressed TCRB transcripts. Profiling relied on immunoSEQ multiplex PCR, and the TCRdb table lists in-frame clones only, not all of them. The data contain around 200,000 clones, roughly an eighth of them singletons. Source material: central memory CD4+ T cells from blood. These receptors originate from a woman between 18 and 29 years old in good health.

This clone was observed a handful of times. This chain joins TRBV7-9 and TRBJ1-2, with D possibly being TRBD1 (5 bases). The CDR3 spans 15 residues. The V end lost 1 base, the J end lost 1 base, and 10 bases lay between the germline ends. Germline CDR1 is SEHNR and CDR2 is FQNEAQ (reference sequence). Written as DNA, the CDR3 is TGTGCCAGCAGCTTAGGACAGTCCCATAACTATGGCTACACCTTC. This codes for CASSLGQSHNYGYTF.

This clone has only a few counts. The chain links TRBV7-2 to TRBJ2-1; no reliable D call. CDR1 and CDR2 (germline): SGHTA, FQGNSA. V lost 6 bases to trimming and J lost 9 bases, with 9 bases between them. The CDR3 is 11 amino acids. The chain's CDR3 is CASSPASEQFF. In DNA form, the CDR3 reads TGTGCCAGCAGTCCCGCGAGTGAGCAGTTCTTC.

This clone appeared a few times. The V gene is TRBV29-1, the J gene TRBJ2-7; D may be TRBD2 (6 bases). The germline gives CDR1 SQVTM, CDR2 ANQGSEA. CDR3 length equals 13 residues. The ends were cut back, 3 bases at V and 6 bases at J, with 15 bases in the middle. The CDR3 nucleotides read TGCAGCGTTGATACGGGAGACAAATCCGAGCAGTACTTC. Residues: CSVDTGDKSEQYF.

V and J are TRBV29-1 and TRBJ2-6; D possibly corresponds to TRBD1 (6 bases). This CDR3 region has 15 residues. Deletions cut 6 bases from V and 0 bases from J, with 12 bases between. The germline CDR1 and CDR2 sequences are SQVTM and ANQGSEA. The CDR3 region has the DNA TGCAGCGTACAGGGAGAAACCTCTGGGGCCAACGTCCTGACTTTC. Translated, it gives CSVQGETSGANVLTF.

This chain uses TRBV7-2 with TRBJ2-4, with TRBD1 matching over 8 bases. Unmatched junction bases numbered 9, after V lost 4 bases and J lost 7 bases. Germline lookup yields CDR1 SGHTA and CDR2 FQGNSA. This CDR3 spans 15 amino acids. In DNA, the CDR3 is TGTGCCAGCAGCTCAAGGACAGGGCGAGAGAACATTCAGTACTTC. It translates to CASSSRTGRENIQYF.

The rearrangement joins TRBV9 to TRBJ1-1; D unclear. CDR1 SGDLS and CDR2 YYNGEE come from the germline V gene. V was trimmed by 0 bases and J by 4 bases, leaving 10 bases between them. CDR3 size: 14 residues. The CDR3 loop reads CASSVEWGGTEAFF. DNA for the CDR3: TGTGCCAGCAGCGTAGAGTGGGGAGGCACTGAAGCTTTCTTT.

This clone turned up a few times. This sequence joins TRBV5-1 and TRBJ2-7; maybe TRBD2 (5 bases). Per the germline V gene, CDR1 is SGHRS and CDR2 is YFSETQ. Trimming removed 3 bases from V and 3 bases from J, with 13 bases in between. CDR3 length: 14 amino acids. The CDR3 loop reads CASSSDRELYEQYF. CDR3 nucleotide sequence: TGCGCCAGCAGCTCCGACCGGGAACTCTACGAGCAGTACTTC.

This clone has more than one count but fewer than ten. V gene TRBV4-2 combines with J gene TRBJ2-3; 10 bases fit TRBD2. CDR1 and CDR2 (germline): LGHNA, YNFKEQ. The CDR3 totals 16 residues. V trimming: 0 bases; J trimming: 1 base; junction bases outside the gene matches: 1. CDR3 in DNA: TGTGCCAGCAGCCAAGAACTAGCGGGACGCACAGATACGCAGTATTTT. It encodes CASSQELAGRTDTQYF.

This clone was detected only a few times. The chain recombines TRBV30 with TRBJ2-5, with TRBD1 identical over 7 bases. There are 13 residues in the CDR3. The V gene end was trimmed by 8 bases and the J gene end by 1 base; junction bases not matched to a gene: 7. Germline V gene data show CDR1 as GTSNPN and CDR2 as SVGIG (reference sequence). The CDR3 DNA follows: TGTGCCGTGACCGGGACAGTCCAAGAGACCCAGTACTTC. Residues: CAVTGTVQETQYF.

J is TRBJ2-3 and V is TRBV30; possible D gene TRBD2, 6 bases. The germline CDR1 and CDR2 sequences are GTSNPN and SVGIG (reference sequence). V gave up 3 bases and J gave up 2 bases, with 9 bases separating them. The CDR3 is made up of 13 amino acids. CDR3 amino acids: CAWRGGSTDTQYF. The CDR3 DNA reads as TGTGCCTGGAGGGGGGGTTCCACAGATACGCAGTATTTT.

The sample holds a few counts of this clone. The chain joins TRBV5-8 to TRBJ1-5; D uncertain. Germline lookup yields CDR1 SGHTS and CDR2 YDEGEE. The CDR3 has 12 residues. V lost 3 bases to trimming and J lost 4 bases, with 5 bases between them. CDR3 DNA: TGTGCCAGCAGCTACGGGAATCAGCCCCAGCATTTT. It encodes CASSYGNQPQHF. The full variable domain, rest sourced from reference TRBV5-8 and TRBJ1-5, is EAGVTQSPTHLIKTRGQQATLRCSPISGHTSVYWYQQALGLGLQFLLWYDEGEERNRGNFPPRFSGRQFPNYSSELNVNALELEDSALYLCASSYGNQPQHFGDGTRLSIL.

The rearrangement uses TRBV30 and TRBJ1-2, with 8 bases matching TRBD1. CDR1 is GTSNPN and CDR2 is SVGIG in the germline V gene (reference sequence). The CDR3 runs to 12 residues. After removal of 5 bases from V and 13 bases from J, the junction contained 12 bases not matched to a gene. CDR3 nucleotides: TGTGCCTGGGAATCCGGACAGGGTCCCTGCACCTTC. This codes for CAWESGQGPCTF.

The genes are TRBV28 and TRBJ2-1; weak D call: TRBD1 (6 bases). Germline V gene lookup returns CDR1 MDHEN and CDR2 SYDVKM. V was cut by 5 bases and J by 6 bases, with 17 bases left in between. The CDR3 runs 15 residues. Here the CDR3 reads CASSPLGGRTNEQFF. The CDR3 region has the DNA TGTGCCAGCAGTCCCCTTGGGGGCCGGACCAATGAGCAGTTCTTC. The variable domain in full, with the rest retrieved from reference TRBV28 and TRBJ2-1, is DVKVTQSSRYLVKRTGEKVFLECVQDMDHENMFWYRQDPGLGLRLIYFSYDVKMKEKGDIPEGYSVSREKKERFSLILESASTNQTSMYLCASSPLGGRTNEQFFGPGTRLTVL.

The rearrangement links TRBV7-3 to TRBJ2-1; 8 bases match TRBD1. CDR3 length: 15 residues. Trimming removed 2 bases from V and 9 bases from J; junction bases left unmatched: 9. Germline V gives CDR1 SGHTA, CDR2 FQGTGA. The CDR3, as DNA: TGTGCCAGCAGCTTATTGGACAGGGCTTCCGGTGAGCAGTTCTTC. The encoded protein is CASSLLDRASGEQFF.

V usage is TRBV28 and J usage is TRBJ2-6, with 12 bases matching TRBD1. V lost 4 bases, J lost 2 bases, and 12 bases stayed unmatched. In germline, CDR1 is MDHEN, CDR2 SYDVKM. CDR3 length: 20 residues. CDR3 bases: TGTGCCAGCAGTTATTACCGAGGGACAGGGGGCGCAGCTGGGGCCAACGTCCTGACTTTC. It codes for CASSYYRGTGGAAGANVLTF.

This clone was seen only a few times. This rearrangement joins TRBV25-1 to TRBJ2-5, with a possible D match to TRBD2 (6 bases). Germline CDR1 and CDR2: MGHDK and SYGVNS. The CDR3 is made up of 14 amino acids. V lost 3 bases to trimming and J lost 5 bases, with 13 bases between them. CDR3 DNA sequence: TGTGCCAGCAGTGATGCCGGGAGTGTTGAGACCCAGTACTTC. It codes for CASSDAGSVETQYF.

As to this clone: The same CDR3 arises from other DNA sequences in this sample as well. CDR3 DNA sequence: TGTGCCAGCAGCGGGGGCGGGAGGGTCGAGACCCAGTACTTC. Translated, it gives CASSGGGRVETQYF. The chain links TRBV9 to TRBJ2-5, with 9 bases matching TRBD2. The V gene's germline CDR1 is SGDLS and CDR2 YYNGEE. This CDR3 region has 14 residues. After removal of 3 bases from V and 5 bases from J, the junction contained 5 bases not matched to a gene.

This clone was counted ten times or more. The rearrangement links TRBV18 to TRBJ2-3; D possibly corresponds to TRBD2 (6 bases). From germline, CDR1 is KGHSH and CDR2 LQKENI. CDR3 length equals 14 residues. Trimming stripped 4 bases from V and 2 bases from J, with 10 bases between. The CDR3 loop reads CASSRAGNTDTQYF. The CDR3 DNA sequence: TGTGCCAGCTCACGGGCGGGGAACACAGATACGCAGTATTTT.

In its sample, this clone was seen a few times. The chain joins TRBV5-4 to TRBJ2-7; a weak D match, TRBD1 (7 bases). The CDR3 is 13 amino acids. Looked up from germline, CDR1 is SGHNT and CDR2 is YYREEE (reference sequence). Trimming shortened V by 2 bases and J by 6 bases, and 12 bases separated the two germline ends. This CDR3 is CASSFSGGGEQYF. CDR3 in DNA: TGTGCCAGCAGCTTCTCAGGGGGAGGCGAGCAGTACTTC.

The chain carries TRBV6-5 and TRBJ2-6; tentatively, D is TRBD1 (6 bases). The V gene's germline CDR1 is MNHEY and CDR2 SVGAGI. The CDR3 consists of 15 residues. V was trimmed by 5 bases and J by 0 bases, leaving 8 bases between them. This CDR3 reads CASSLDSSGANVLTF. As DNA, the CDR3 is TGTGCCAGCAGTCTGGACAGCTCTGGGGCCAACGTCCTGACTTTC.

The CDR3 loop is CASSPVAGALHNEQFF. Here the CDR3 DNA reads TGTGCCAGCAGCCCGGTAGCAGGGGCCTTACACAATGAGCAGTTCTTC. The chain uses TRBV5-4 and TRBJ2-1; the D gene is possibly TRBD1 (6 bases). Trimming left V 4 bases short and J 5 bases short, with 19 bases between. CDR3 length equals 16 residues. The germline V gene has CDR1 SGHNT and CDR2 YYREEE (reference sequence).

J is TRBJ2-5 and V is TRBV19, with D possibly being TRBD1 (7 bases). The CDR3 runs to 14 residues. Germline assignment: CDR1 LNHDA and CDR2 SQIVND (reference sequence). V was trimmed by 5 bases and J by 5 bases, leaving 15 bases between them. The CDR3 region has the DNA TGTGCCAGTAGTGCCCTACAGGGGAGGGAGACCCAGTACTTC. This sequence encodes CASSALQGRETQYF.

This chain connects TRBV5-1 to TRBJ2-1; 16 bases are a match to TRBD2. V trimming: 1 base; J trimming: 8 bases; junction bases outside the gene matches: 3. This CDR3 is 16 amino acids long. CDR1 SGHRS and CDR2 YFSETQ come from the germline V gene. CDR3 in DNA: TGCGCCAGCAGCTTGACCGGGACTAGCGGGAGGGATGAGCAGTTCTTC. Translating it yields CASSLTGTSGRDEQFF.

This clone showed up just a few times. In DNA, the CDR3 is TGCAGCGTTGAAAGCAGGGACTCCTACGAGCAGTACTTC. Amino acids: CSVESRDSYEQYF. This chain connects TRBV29-1 to TRBJ2-7; tentative D call: TRBD1 (5 bases). Per the germline V gene, CDR1 is SQVTM and CDR2 is ANQGSEA. The CDR3 loop spans 13 amino acids. Trimming cost V 2 bases and J 0 bases, with 8 bases left between them.